One and the same sample provided the 32 T cell receptor beta chains below, sequenced in a study of shared clonotypes between healthy human individuals. Here immunoSEQ multiplex PCR was the method, and the copy in TCRdb shows in-frame clones only, minus some. In the table there are roughly 1 million clones, about 80% of which are singletons. The specimen sequenced was memory CD4+ T cells from PBMCs. Indicated subset: CD45RA-negative fraction. All receptors derive from a man between 18 and 35 years old in good health. Some clones in this sample may be carry-over from other donors' samples.

This clone appeared a few times. The chain carries TRBV18 and TRBJ1-1; D might be TRBD1 (6 bases). V lost 3 bases and J lost 7, with 12 bases in between. The CDR3 runs to 13 residues. The germline V gene has CDR1 KGHSH and CDR2 LQKENI. CDR3 amino acids: CASSPSRGIEAFF. The CDR3 DNA sequence: TGTGCCAGCTCACCCTCCAGGGGAATTGAAGCTTTCTTT.

Ten or more counts support this clone. The genes are TRBV4-2 and TRBJ1-2, with a tentative D call TRBD1 (6 bases). The length of the CDR3 is 13 residues. Deletions cut 2 bases from V and 4 bases from J, with 8 bases between. Germline CDR1 is LGHNA and CDR2 is YNFKEQ. The CDR3 sequence: CASSQPQGYGYTF. DNA of the CDR3: TGTGCCAGCAGCCAACCACAGGGCTATGGCTACACCTTC.

This chain links TRBV18 with TRBJ1-3; TRBD1 aligns across 7 bases. Trimming took 4 bases from V and 2 from J; bases not matched to a gene: 8. The germline CDR1 and CDR2 sequences are KGHSH and LQKENI. The CDR3 totals 16 residues. The CDR3 here is CASSRYTGDPGNTIYF. CDR3 DNA: TGTGCCAGCTCACGATATACAGGGGACCCTGGAAACACCATATATTTT.

V is TRBV7-8 and J is TRBJ2-5; D is unclear. Germline lookup yields CDR1 SGHVS and CDR2 FQNEAQ. V shed 1 base and J shed 4 bases, with 7 bases lying between them. CDR3 size: 13 residues. The DNA of the CDR3 is TGTGCCAGCAGCTTAGGGTTTCGAGAGACCCAGTACTTC. It translates to CASSLGFRETQYF.

The table lists this clone with many counts. This rearrangement joins TRBV9 to TRBJ2-6; TRBD1 matches at 10 bases. CDR1 is SGDLS, CDR2 YYNGEE, per germline. The CDR3 has 17 residues. Trimming cost V 4 bases and J 0 bases; bases outside gene matches: 4. The CDR3: CASSTRTGGSGANVLTF. In DNA form, the CDR3 reads TGTGCCAGCAGCACCCGGACAGGGGGCTCTGGGGCCAACGTCCTGACTTTC.

CDR3 DNA: TGTGCCAGCAGCAACCCGACTAGCGGGAGCGTAGATACGCAGTATTTT. It is translated as CASSNPTSGSVDTQYF. The genes are TRBV7-3 and TRBJ2-3, with 12 nucleotides matching TRBD2. The CDR3 is made up of 16 amino acids. Germline V gives CDR1 SGHTA, CDR2 FQGTGA. V was pared by 5 bases and J by 5 bases, with 8 bases of the junction left unmatched.

The chain recombines TRBV27 with TRBJ2-2; 8 nucleotides match TRBD1. The CDR3 loop spans 13 amino acids. The ends lost 8 bases at V and 4 bases at J; junction bases unmatched: 3. Germline V lookup: CDR1 MNHEY, CDR2 SMNVEV (reference sequence). The CDR3 region has the DNA TGTGCCAGCGGGGACAGGCCCACCGGGGAGCTGTTTTTT. Translating it yields CASGDRPTGELFF.

With respect to this clone: Different DNA sequences within this sample yield the same CDR3. The J gene is TRBJ1-2, the V gene TRBV7-8; TRBD1 is a possible D gene (5 bases). The CDR3 is 14 amino acids. CDR1 is SGHVS and CDR2 is FQNEAQ in the germline V gene. The germline V and J ends were trimmed by 1 base and 2 bases, with 8 bases remaining between them. The CDR3 bases are TGTGCCAGCAGCTTAGTGGCAGGGAACTATGGCTACACCTTC. Protein sequence: CASSLVAGNYGYTF.

As DNA, the CDR3 is TGCGCCAGCAGCCACCAGGGCAGGAATCAGCCCCAGCATTTT. This translates into CASSHQGRNQPQHF. The chain has TRBV4-3 and TRBJ1-5, with D maybe TRBD1 (5 bases). V gave up 3 bases and J gave up 4 bases, with 10 bases separating them. The germline V gene encodes CDR1 LGHNA and CDR2 YSLEER. CDR3 length: 14 residues.

This sequence joins TRBV19 and TRBJ2-7; 14 bases line up with TRBD2. Germline values: CDR1 LNHDA, CDR2 SQIVND (reference sequence). This CDR3 is 17 amino acids long. The V segment lost 6 bases and the J segment 0 bases; nucleotides outside the gene matches: 7. The CDR3 region has the DNA TGTGCCAGTAGCCCGGGACTAGCGGGAGCGAGCTCCTACGAGCAGTACTTC. Its translation: CASSPGLAGASSYEQYF.

The chain recombines TRBV28 with TRBJ2-1; 9 bases match TRBD2. The CDR3 sequence is 13 residues long. The junction had 3 bases not matched to a gene; V was cut back by 4 bases and J by 8 bases. Germline V gene lookup returns CDR1 MDHEN and CDR2 SYDVKM. CDR3 sequence (DNA): TGTGCCAGCAGTTCATCTAGCGGGGATGAGCAGTTCTTC. Its translation is CASSSSSGDEQFF.

V gene TRBV30 combines with J gene TRBJ2-1; D gene ambiguous. The germline gives CDR1 GTSNPN, CDR2 SVGIG (reference sequence). The CDR3 runs to 11 residues. V was trimmed by 1 base and J by 9 bases, leaving 7 bases between them. The CDR3 nucleotides read TGTGCCTGGAGTGATTGGGGTGAGCAGTTCTTC. As protein: CAWSDWGEQFF.

On this clone itself: This CDR3 is also generated by other DNA sequences in the sample. This chain links TRBV20-1 with TRBJ2-5; D call uncertain. CDR3 length: 10 residues. The V end was cut by 3 bases, the J end by 5 bases, with 4 bases between. Germline values: CDR1 DFQATT, CDR2 SNEGSKA (reference sequence). The CDR3, as DNA: TGCAGTGCTAGCATCGAGACCCAGTACTTC. It is translated as CSASIETQYF.

The chain combines TRBV9 with TRBJ2-3, with D maybe TRBD2 (6 bases). Trimming removed 4 bases from V and 0 bases from J, with 18 bases in between. This CDR3 spans 17 amino acids. CDR1 is SGDLS and CDR2 is YYNGEE in the germline V gene. The CDR3 spells CASSPTGSSTSTDTQYF. The CDR3, as DNA: TGTGCCAGCAGCCCTACCGGGAGCAGCACAAGCACAGATACGCAGTATTTT.

On this clone: In the same sample, other DNA sequences code for this CDR3. The chain has TRBV28 and TRBJ2-7; TRBD2 aligns across 8 bases. The length of the CDR3 is 14 residues. V was pared by 6 bases and J by 0 bases, with 4 bases of the junction left unmatched. Germline assignment: CDR1 MDHEN and CDR2 SYDVKM. This chain's CDR3 is CASRLSGSSYEQYF. The CDR3 bases are TGTGCCAGCAGACTCAGCGGGAGCTCCTACGAGCAGTACTTC.

CDR3 bases: TGTGCCAGCAGCATAAACAGGGGGCAAGAGACCCAGTACTTC. Its translation is CASSINRGQETQYF. The V and J genes are TRBV5-4 and TRBJ2-5, with 8 bases lining up with TRBD1. Germline V lookup: CDR1 SGHNT, CDR2 YYREEE (reference sequence). This CDR3 is 14 amino acids long. The J segment lost 2 bases and the V segment lost 4 bases, leaving 4 bases of the junction unmatched.

The V gene is TRBV29-1, the J gene TRBJ1-2; D is perhaps TRBD1 (6 bases). CDR3 size: 16 residues. Looked up from germline, CDR1 is SQVTM and CDR2 is ANQGSEA. V was trimmed by 0 bases and J by 8 bases, leaving 22 bases between them. In DNA, the CDR3 is TGCAGCGTTGAAGACACCCACTCCGACAGGCGGGGAGGCTACACCTTC. This sequence encodes CSVEDTHSDRRGGYTF.

This sequence joins TRBV5-1 and TRBJ2-5, with TRBD2 matching over 8 bases. Losses at the gene ends were 4 bases for V and 5 bases for J; bases not matched to a gene: 7. The germline V gene encodes CDR1 SGHRS and CDR2 YFSETQ. The CDR3 covers 14 residues. The CDR3 bases are TGCGCCAGCAGCGGGGGGACTAGAGACGAGACCCAGTACTTC. Its translation: CASSGGTRDETQYF.

The chain employs TRBV7-2 and TRBJ2-1; no reliable D call. Between the trimmed V and J ends, which lost 1 base and 4 bases, there was a span of 11 bases. CDR1 and CDR2 from the germline V gene are SGHTA and FQGNSA. The CDR3 totals 15 residues. CDR3 nucleotide sequence: TGTGCCAGCAGCTTAGACGTCGGATCTTACAATGAGCAGTTCTTC. This encodes CASSLDVGSYNEQFF.

The chain links TRBV2 to TRBJ2-1; TRBD2 matches at 10 bases. V gave up 5 bases and J gave up 4 bases; unmatched junction bases: 5. The CDR3 consists of 15 residues. The germline V gene encodes CDR1 SNHLY and CDR2 FYNNEI. CDR3 in amino acids: CASSSLAGRYNEQFF. The CDR3 DNA follows: TGTGCCAGCAGTTCACTAGCGGGACGATACAATGAGCAGTTCTTC.

The rearrangement uses TRBV10-3 and TRBJ2-1, with a weak D call TRBD1 (6 bases). Trimming removed 1 base at V and 8 bases at J, with 18 bases between. The CDR3 spans 16 residues. The germline V gene has CDR1 ENHRY and CDR2 SYGVKD. The CDR3 sequence: CAISELVTGTRDEQFF. In nucleotides, the CDR3 is TGTGCCATCAGTGAGTTGGTAACAGGGACGAGGGATGAGCAGTTCTTC.

This clone was observed a single time. The rearrangement joins TRBV28 to TRBJ2-1; 10 bases map to TRBD1. The V gene's germline CDR1 is MDHEN and CDR2 SYDVKM. Germline trimming cut 2 bases from V and 6 bases from J; bases unmatched to any gene: 7. This CDR3 spans 16 amino acids. CDR3 sequence (DNA): TGTGCCAGCAGTTTACCGGGACAGGGGTCGGCCAATGAGCAGTTCTTC. It is translated as CASSLPGQGSANEQFF.

V is TRBV5-6 and J is TRBJ1-3; no definite D call. Between the trimmed V and J ends, which lost 1 base and 0 bases, there was a span of 11 bases. From germline, CDR1 is SGHDT and CDR2 YYEEEE. The CDR3 spans 16 residues. CDR3 DNA: TGTGCCAGCAGCTTGTCCGGTAAGAGCTCTGGAAACACCATATATTTT. Its protein product is CASSLSGKSSGNTIYF.

V is TRBV11-2 and J is TRBJ2-4; D is ambiguous. Germline lookup yields CDR1 SGHAT and CDR2 FQNNGV. The CDR3 is 11 residues long. Trimming took off 11 bases at V and 7 bases at J, with 12 bases between the two ends. The CDR3 here is CASGLENIQYF. Written as DNA, the CDR3 is TGTGCCTCCGGGCTGGAGAACATTCAGTACTTC. The whole variable domain, filled in from reference TRBV11-2 and TRBJ2-4, reads EAGVAQSPRYKIIEKRQSVAFWCNPISGHATLYWYQQILGQGPKLLIQFQNNGVVDDSQLPKDRFSAERLKGVDSTLKIQPAKLEDSAVYLCASGLENIQYFGAGTRLSVL.

The chain uses TRBV5-6 and TRBJ2-1, with D perhaps matching TRBD2 (6 bases). This CDR3 is 14 amino acids long. Germline CDR1 reads SGHDT; CDR2 reads YYEEEE. The germline V and J ends were trimmed by 4 bases and 2 bases, with 10 bases remaining between them. The CDR3 spells CASSTTRTYNEQFF. The DNA of the CDR3 is TGTGCCAGCAGCACGACTAGGACCTACAATGAGCAGTTCTTC. Drawing the rest from reference TRBV5-6 and TRBJ2-1, the complete variable domain is DAGVTQSPTHLIKTRGQQVTLRCSPKSGHDTVSWYQQALGQGPQFIFQYYEEEERQRGNFPDRFSGHQFPNYSSELNVNALLLGDSALYLCASSTTRTYNEQFFGPGTRLTVL.

Concerning this clone: The same CDR3 also results from other DNA sequences found in this sample. The chain has TRBV6-5 and TRBJ2-3, with D perhaps matching TRBD2 (6 bases). CDR1 is MNHEY, CDR2 SVGAGI, per germline. The CDR3 totals 12 residues. V was trimmed by 8 bases and J by 6 bases, leaving 12 bases between them. The CDR3 is CASSQGGDTQYF. Here the CDR3 DNA reads TGTGCCAGCTCGCAGGGAGGCGATACGCAGTATTTT.

This chain links TRBV5-1 with TRBJ2-3; 7 positions agree with TRBD2. V lost 0 bases, J lost 0 bases, and 7 bases stayed unmatched. This CDR3 has 17 amino acids. The germline gives CDR1 SGHRS, CDR2 YFSETQ. CDR3 DNA: TGCGCCAGCAGCTTGGCCCCTAGCGGCCTTAGCACAGATACGCAGTATTTT. Encoded protein: CASSLAPSGLSTDTQYF.

The CDR3 reads CATSREFGRTDTQYF. CDR3 DNA: TGTGCCACCAGCAGAGAATTTGGACGCACAGATACGCAGTATTTT. This chain connects TRBV15 to TRBJ2-3; D is uncertain. This CDR3 comprises 15 residues. The V gene's germline CDR1 is LNHNV and CDR2 YYDKDF (reference sequence). V was shortened by 0 bases and J by 1 base, with 8 bases between the two germline ends.

This clone appeared a single time. This sequence joins TRBV7-2 and TRBJ1-4, with 9 positions matching TRBD1. Germline assignment: CDR1 SGHTA and CDR2 FQGNSA. J lost 5 bases, V lost 5 bases, and 6 bases had no gene match. The CDR3 totals 15 residues. The CDR3 DNA follows: TGTGCCAGCAGCCCGAGGGACAGGGCGAATGAAAAACTGTTTTTT. Residues: CASSPRDRANEKLFF.

This rearrangement joins TRBV6-5 to TRBJ2-1; 10 bases are shared with TRBD1. CDR1 and CDR2 (germline): MNHEY, SVGAGI. Trimming took 6 bases from V and 6 from J; bases not matched to a gene: 5. The CDR3 has 14 amino acids. Written as DNA, the CDR3 is TGTGCCAGCAGAAGACGGGACAGGGGCAATGAGCAGTTCTTC. Translating gives CASRRRDRGNEQFF.

This chain links TRBV5-4 with TRBJ1-3, with a weak D call TRBD1 (6 bases). Germline values: CDR1 SGHNT, CDR2 YYREEE (reference sequence). CDR3 length: 16 amino acids. V lost 4 bases, J lost 0 bases, and 14 bases lay in between. CDR3 protein: CASSRIGGGSGNTIYF. In DNA, the CDR3 is TGTGCCAGCAGCCGGATTGGAGGGGGCTCTGGAAACACCATATATTTT.

Comment on this clone: The sample holds other DNA sequences that translate to the same CDR3. The chain is built from TRBV30 and TRBJ1-5, with 8 positions matching TRBD1. Germline V gives CDR1 GTSNPN, CDR2 SVGIG (reference sequence). This CDR3 region has 15 residues. The V segment lost 3 bases and the J segment 2 bases; nucleotides outside the gene matches: 6. The DNA for the CDR3 is TGTGCCTGGAGCCCCTTGGGACAGGGCAATCAGCCCCAGCATTTT. It codes for CAWSPLGQGNQPQHF.